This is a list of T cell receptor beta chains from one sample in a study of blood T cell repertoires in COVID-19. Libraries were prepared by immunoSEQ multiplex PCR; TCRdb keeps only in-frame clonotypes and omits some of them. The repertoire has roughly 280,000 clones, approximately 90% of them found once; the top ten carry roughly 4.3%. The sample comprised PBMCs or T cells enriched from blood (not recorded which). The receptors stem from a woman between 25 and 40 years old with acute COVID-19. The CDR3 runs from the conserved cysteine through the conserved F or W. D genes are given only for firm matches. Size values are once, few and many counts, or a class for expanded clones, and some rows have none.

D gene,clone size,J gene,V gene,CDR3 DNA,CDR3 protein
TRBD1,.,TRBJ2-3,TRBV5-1,TGCGCCAGCAGCTCACCCAGGACAGGCCCCAGCACAGATACGCAGTATTTT,CASSSPRTGPSTDTQYF
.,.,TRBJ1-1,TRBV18,TGTGCCAGCTCACCGGGCATGAACACTGAAGCTTTCTTT,CASSPGMNTEAFF
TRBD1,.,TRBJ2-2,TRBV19,TGTGCCAGTAGACAAACAGGGGACACCGGGGAGCTGTTTTTT,CASRQTGDTGELFF
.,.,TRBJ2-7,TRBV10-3,TGTTCCACAAGAACCGGTTCCTACGAGCAGTACTTC,CSTRTGSYEQYF
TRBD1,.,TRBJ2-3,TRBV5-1,TGCGCCAGCAGCCCGAGGGGGCCCACCAGCACAGATACGCAGTATTTT,CASSPRGPTSTDTQYF
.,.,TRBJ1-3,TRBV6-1,TGTGCCAGCAGTGAACGACCCACCCCCGGGTCTGGAAACACCATATATTTT,CASSERPTPGSGNTIYF
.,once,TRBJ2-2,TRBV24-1,TGTGCCACCAGTGATTTGGAGGTAGTAACGGGTGTCACCGGGGAGCTGTTTTTT,CATSDLEVVTGVTGELFF
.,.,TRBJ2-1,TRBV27,TGTGCCAGCAGTCCGCTTATCACAGGTCAGCTCTCTACGGGCAATGAGCAGTTCTTC,CASSPLITGQLSTGNEQFF
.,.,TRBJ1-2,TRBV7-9,TGTGCCAGCAGCTTAGGAGCCCAGGGATATGGCTACACCTTC,CASSLGAQGYGYTF
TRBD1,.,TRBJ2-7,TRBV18,TGTGCCAGCTCACCAGACAGGGTGGCCTACGAGCAGTACTTC,CASSPDRVAYEQYF
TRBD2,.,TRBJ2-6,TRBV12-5,TGTGCTAGTGGTTTGGACGGCGGGAGTGGGAGGACTGGGGCCAACGTCCTGACTTTC,CASGLDGGSGRTGANVLTF
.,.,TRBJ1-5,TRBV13,TGTGCCAGCAGCCAAAACACCAATCAGCCCCAGCATTTT,CASSQNTNQPQHF
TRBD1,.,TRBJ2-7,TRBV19,TGTGCCAGTAGTATAGATCCCCCAGGGGGCGGCGAGCAGTACTTC,CASSIDPPGGGEQYF
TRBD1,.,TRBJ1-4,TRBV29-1,TGCAGCGGCTTGACAGGGGGCGACGAAAAACTGTTTTTT,CSGLTGGDEKLFF
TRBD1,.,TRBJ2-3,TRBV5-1,TGCGCCAGCAGCTTGGGGACAGGGTCAGATACGCAGTATTTT,CASSLGTGSDTQYF
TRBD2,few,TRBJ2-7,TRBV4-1,TGCGCCAGCAGCCGAGACACTAGCGGGAGTTACGAGCAGTACTTC,CASSRDTSGSYEQYF
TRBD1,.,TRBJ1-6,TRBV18,TGTGCCAGCTCACCTGACAGGGCCTATAATTCACCCCTCCACTTT,CASSPDRAYNSPLHF
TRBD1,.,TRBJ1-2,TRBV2,TGTGCCAGCAGTCAAGACAGGGCCCATAACTATGGCTACACCTTC,CASSQDRAHNYGYTF
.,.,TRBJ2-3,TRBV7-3,TGTGCCAGCAGCTGGCTAGGGGGCACAGATACGCAGTATTTT,CASSWLGGTDTQYF
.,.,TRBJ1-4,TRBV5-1,TGCGCCAGCAGCTTGGAAGCAGGGCTCGAAAAACTGTTTTTT,CASSLEAGLEKLFF
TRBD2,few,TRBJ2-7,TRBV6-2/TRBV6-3,TGTGCCAGCAGACCTACCCCGGGACTAGCGGGAGGTAGGTACGAGCAGTACTTC,CASRPTPGLAGGRYEQYF
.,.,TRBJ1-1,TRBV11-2,TGTGCCAGCAGCTTAACCGAGAATACTGAAGCTTTCTTT,CASSLTENTEAFF
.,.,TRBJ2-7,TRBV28,TGTGCCAGCAGTTTCCCGCCGGGGGTCGAGCAGTACTTC,CASSFPPGVEQYF
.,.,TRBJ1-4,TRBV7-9,TGTGCCAGCAGCACCGCATGGGACTTCCAAGGGACTAATGAAAAACTGTTTTTT,CASSTAWDFQGTNEKLFF
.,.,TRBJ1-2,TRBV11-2,TGTGCCAGCAGCTTTCCGGACAGCTATGGCTACACCTTC,CASSFPDSYGYTF
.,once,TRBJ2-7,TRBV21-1,TGTGCCAGCAGCCCTCAGGGACTAGCGGGAGGGCCCCACGAGCAGTACTTC,CASSPQGLAGGPHEQYF
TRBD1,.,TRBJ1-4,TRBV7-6,TGTGCCAGCAGCTTAGCGCCGGTGGACAGGGGTTCGGAAAAACTGTTTTTT,CASSLAPVDRGSEKLFF
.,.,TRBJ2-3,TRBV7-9,TGTGCTCTGGACTCCCCCCCAGATACGCAGTATTTT,CALDSPPDTQYF
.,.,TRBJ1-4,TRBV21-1,.,CASSKDRVGLGNEKLFF
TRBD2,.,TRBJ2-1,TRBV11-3,TGTGCCAGCAGCTTAGATCTAGCGGGATCTGAGCAGTTCTTC,CASSLDLAGSEQFF
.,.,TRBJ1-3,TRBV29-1,TGCAGCGTCGGACAGTTTAGTTCGGCCGGAAACACCATATATTTT,CSVGQFSSAGNTIYF
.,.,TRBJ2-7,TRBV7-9,TGTGCCAGCAGCTTACTAAGCGAGCAGTACTTC,CASSLLSEQYF
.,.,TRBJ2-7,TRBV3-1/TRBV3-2,TGTGCCAGCAGCATTGACAGGCCTCCCTACGAGCAGTACTTC,CASSIDRPPYEQYF
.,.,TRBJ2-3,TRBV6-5,TGTGCCAGCAGGAGTCTCGGGTCGACAGATACGCAGTATTTT,CASRSLGSTDTQYF
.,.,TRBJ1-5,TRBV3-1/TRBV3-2,TGTGCCAGCAGCCAAGATTACATTCAGCCCCAGCATTTT,CASSQDYIQPQHF
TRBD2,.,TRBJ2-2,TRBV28,TGTGCCAGCAGTCCTTTTCTAGCGGGATACACCGGGGAGCTGTTTTTT,CASSPFLAGYTGELFF
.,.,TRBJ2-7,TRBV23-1,TGCGCCAGCAGTCGGGGGGGGCAGGGAGAGGCCGAGCAGTACTTC,CASSRGGQGEAEQYF
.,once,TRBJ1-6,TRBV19,TGTGCCAGCAACCCGACAGCTAATAATTCACCCCTCCACTTT,CASNPTANNSPLHF
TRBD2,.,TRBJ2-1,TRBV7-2,TGTGCCAGCAACGTGGGCGGGGGGGGAGAGCAGTTCTTC,CASNVGGGGEQFF
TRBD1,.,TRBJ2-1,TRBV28,TGTGCCAGCAGACCTATCGGACAGGGGAGGTACAATGAGCAGTTCTTC,CASRPIGQGRYNEQFF
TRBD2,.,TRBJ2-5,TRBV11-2,TGTGCCAGCAGCTTTCCTAGCGGGAGGGGCTGGCAAGAGACCCAGTACTTC,CASSFPSGRGWQETQYF
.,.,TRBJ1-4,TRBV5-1,TGCGCCAGCAGCGCGGCCAGGAGGCCTAATGAAAAACTGTTTTTT,CASSAARRPNEKLFF
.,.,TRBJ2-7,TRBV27,TGTGCCAGCAGTTTCGGGCAGGGTCTCTCCGAGCAGTACTTC,CASSFGQGLSEQYF
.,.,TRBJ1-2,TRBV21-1,TGTGCCAGCACCCGAGCGGGGGGTTCGGCCTATGGCTACACCTTC,CASTRAGGSAYGYTF
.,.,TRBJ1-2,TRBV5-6,TGTGCCAGCAGCGGAACCGGACAGACTAACTATGGCTACACCTTC,CASSGTGQTNYGYTF
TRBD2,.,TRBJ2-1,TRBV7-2,TGTGCCAGCAGCTTACCTCTAGCGGGCTACAATGAGCAGTTCTTC,CASSLPLAGYNEQFF
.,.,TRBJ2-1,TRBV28,TGTGCCAGCAGTTCTTTCGGGACTTCTTACAATGAGCAGTTCTTC,CASSSFGTSYNEQFF
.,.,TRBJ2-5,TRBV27,TGTGCCAGCAGTCCATACTCGGGATTAGCCCAGTACTTC,CASSPYSGLAQYF
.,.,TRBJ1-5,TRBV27,TGTGCCACCGGGGCGGAGGGGGGGAATCAGCCCCAGCATTTT,CATGAEGGNQPQHF
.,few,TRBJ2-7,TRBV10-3,TGTGCCATCATGGAGGGGCCGAATGGCGGGCAGTACTTC,CAIMEGPNGGQYF
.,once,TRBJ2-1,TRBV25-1,TGTTCCACTAGGTGGAGCTCCTACAATGAGCAGTTCTTC,CSTRWSSYNEQFF
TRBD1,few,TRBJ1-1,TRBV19,TGTGCCAGTATGGGCAGGGGGAAAACTGAAGCTTTCTTT,CASMGRGKTEAFF
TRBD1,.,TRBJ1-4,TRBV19,TGTGCCAGTACCCGACAGGGTACGGCTAAAAATGAAAAACTGTTTTTT,CASTRQGTAKNEKLFF
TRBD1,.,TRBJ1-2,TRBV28,TGTGCCAGCATCCCGGGACAGGGGTCTGGCTACACCTTC,CASIPGQGSGYTF
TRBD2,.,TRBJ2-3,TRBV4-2,TGTGCCAGCAGCCCGGGGGTAACTAGCGGGAGCTCAGATACGCAGTATTTT,CASSPGVTSGSSDTQYF